The rows below give T cell receptor beta chains drawn from one sample of a study of blood T cell repertoires in COVID-19. Clones were read by immunoSEQ multiplex PCR, and TCRdb kept only the in-frame ones, dropping some. The data contain some 140,000 clones, approximately 84% of them seen just once; the ten biggest clones take up 5.5%. What was sequenced was PBMCs or T cells enriched from blood (not recorded which). The source of these receptors is a man in his forties with acute COVID-19. Each CDR3 is given with its conserved first and last residue. Each record gives: clone size, D gene, V gene, J gene, CDR3 protein, CDR3 DNA. The D gene is left open where the match is weak. Expanded clones get a size class; other rows say once, few or many, or leave the size out.

>-|TRBD1|TRBV6-6|TRBJ2-4
CASSPAGRGQGKNIQYF
TGTGCCAGCAGTCCCGCCGGAAGGGGGCAAGGCAAAAACATTCAGTACTTC
>-|TRBD2|TRBV5-4|TRBJ2-1
CASSYTGLVRGREQFF
TGTGCCAGCAGCTATACCGGACTAGTCCGCGGCAGGGAGCAGTTCTTC
>-|-|TRBV5-1|TRBJ2-3
CASSFGQALDTQYF
TGCGCCAGCAGTTTTGGGCAGGCTCTGGATACGCAGTATTTT
>-|TRBD2|TRBV4-3|TRBJ2-1
CASSQEIRGGYNEQFF
TGCGCCAGCAGCCAAGAGATCCGGGGGGGTTACAATGAGCAGTTCTTC
>-|-|TRBV29-1|TRBJ2-7
CSDRGRKQYF
TGCAGCGACCGAGGGAGGAAGCAGTACTTC
>-|TRBD2|TRBV7-2|TRBJ2-1
CASSLGGTGGTEQFF
TGTGCCAGCAGCCTAGGCGGGACGGGGGGGACTGAGCAGTTCTTC
>-|TRBD2|TRBV5-1|TRBJ2-3
CASSYGEAGGPDTQYF
TGCGCCAGCAGCTATGGAGAAGCGGGAGGGCCAGATACGCAGTATTTT
>-|-|TRBV5-1|TRBJ1-4
CASSPSFGATNEKLFF
TGCGCCAGCAGCCCTTCTTTCGGAGCAACTAATGAAAAACTGTTTTTT
>-|TRBD1|TRBV5-1|TRBJ2-2
CASSSDRGMNTGELFF
TGCGCCAGCAGTTCCGACAGGGGAATGAACACCGGGGAGCTGTTTTTT
>once|TRBD2|TRBV3-1/TRBV3-2|TRBJ2-1
CASSLDSGIYEQFF
TGTGCCAGCAGCCTGGATAGCGGGATATATGAGCAGTTCTTC
>once|TRBD1|TRBV28|TRBJ1-5
CASSPGQGIQPQHF
TGTGCCAGCAGTCCCGGACAGGGTATTCAGCCCCAGCATTTT
>-|-|TRBV5-1|TRBJ1-2
CASSQYSGLDGYTF
TGCGCCAGCAGCCAATATTCAGGGCTAGATGGCTACACCTTC
>-|TRBD2|TRBV7-2|TRBJ2-7
CASSSRTSGAYEQYF
TGTGCCAGCAGCTCCAGGACTAGCGGGGCCTACGAGCAGTACTTC
>-|TRBD1|TRBV7-9|TRBJ2-2
CASSLGGTVPGELFF
TGTGCCAGCAGCTTAGGGGGGACAGTCCCCGGGGAGCTGTTTTTT
>-|-|TRBV28|TRBJ2-7
CASRQRTQTYEQYF
TGTGCCAGCAGACAAAGGACACAGACCTACGAGCAGTACTTC
>-|-|TRBV5-6|TRBJ1-6
CASSLGAGRNSPLHF
TGTGCCAGCAGCTTGGGGGCAGGGAGGAATTCACCCCTCCACTTT
>few|-|TRBV6-5|TRBJ1-1
CASSSDLNTEAFF
TGTGCCAGCAGTTCCGACTTGAACACTGAAGCTTTCTTT
>once|TRBD1|TRBV24-1|TRBJ1-2
CATSDSRTGKDYGYTF
TGTGCCACCAGTGACAGTCGGACAGGCAAAGACTATGGCTACACCTTC
>-|TRBD1|TRBV5-4|TRBJ1-4
CASSFKARGEKLFF
TGTGCCAGCAGCTTTAAAGCCAGGGGGGAAAAACTGTTTTTT
>-|TRBD2|TRBV3-1/TRBV3-2|TRBJ2-2
CASSQKHLAENTGELFF
TGTGCCAGCAGCCAGAAGCATCTAGCGGAAAACACCGGGGAGCTGTTTTTT
>-|-|TRBV10-3|TRBJ1-2
CAISTQGDYGYTF
TGTGCCATCAGTACACAGGGAGACTATGGCTACACCTTC
>-|-|TRBV5-8|TRBJ2-7
CASSLGSRTGSEQYF
TGTGCCAGCAGCTTAGGGTCCAGGACTGGTTCCGAGCAGTACTTC
>-|TRBD2|TRBV29-1|TRBJ2-7
CSVITGTSFYEQYF
TGCAGCGTTATAACCGGGACTAGCTTCTACGAGCAGTACTTC
>-|TRBD1|TRBV7-2|TRBJ1-2
CASSLGSTGAYGYTF
TGTGCCAGCAGCTTGGGCTCAACAGGGGCCTATGGCTACACCTTC
>-|TRBD1|TRBV5-1|TRBJ1-6
CASSSTGGAYNSPLHF
TGCGCCAGCAGCTCGACAGGGGGGGCCTATAATTCACCCCTCCACTTT
>-|-|TRBV4-1|TRBJ1-5
CASSQVRDPNQPQHF
TGCGCCAGCAGCCAAGTCCGGGATCCCAATCAGCCCCAGCATTTT